This T cell receptor (beta chain) is from a study of T cell responses to AZD1222 COVID-19 vaccine. Study-level background: Second-dose timings of about 4 or about 12 weeks were pooled. The study's findings and limits: Most donors were white British, females outnumbered males, and clonal diversity was possibly underestimated. Baseline serostatus was positive in only a handful of AZD1222 recipients. All repertoire sampling was performed exclusively after the peak T cell response.

Germline V gene sequence: CDR1 DFQATT, CDR2 SNEGSKA (reference sequence). This CDR3 comprises 14 residues. The V end was cut by 3 bases, the J end by 4 bases, with 15 bases between. The data were produced by immunoSEQ multiplex PCR, yet TCRdb's version contains in-frame clones alone and is incomplete. In the table there are tens of thousands of clones, around 86% of which are singletons. Remarks on this clone: Its antigen is unidentified.

This TCR derives from an adult in good health. This chain links TRBV20-1 with TRBJ1-1; D remains unclear. The input for sequencing was peripheral blood, taken on day 0 of AZD1222 vaccination. CDR3 amino acids: CSASSGYGVTEAFF. The CDR3 DNA reads TGCAGTGCTAGTTCTGGTTACGGAGTCACTGAAGCTTTCTTT.